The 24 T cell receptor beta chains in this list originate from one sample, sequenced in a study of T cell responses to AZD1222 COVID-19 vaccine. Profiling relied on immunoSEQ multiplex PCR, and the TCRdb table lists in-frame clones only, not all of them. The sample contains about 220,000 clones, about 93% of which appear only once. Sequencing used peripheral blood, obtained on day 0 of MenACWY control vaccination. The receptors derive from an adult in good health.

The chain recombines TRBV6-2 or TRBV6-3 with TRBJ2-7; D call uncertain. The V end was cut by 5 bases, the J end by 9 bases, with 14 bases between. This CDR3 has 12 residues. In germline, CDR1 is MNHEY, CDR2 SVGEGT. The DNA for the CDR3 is TGTGCCAGCAGTCAGCTCGGGCGTCGGCAGTACTTC. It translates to CASSQLGRRQYF.

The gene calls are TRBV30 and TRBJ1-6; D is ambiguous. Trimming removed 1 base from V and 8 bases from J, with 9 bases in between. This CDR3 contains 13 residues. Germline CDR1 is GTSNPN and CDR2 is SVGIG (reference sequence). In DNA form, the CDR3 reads TGTGCCTGGAGTGCAGCGGCATATTCACCCCTCCACTTT. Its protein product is CAWSAAAYSPLHF.

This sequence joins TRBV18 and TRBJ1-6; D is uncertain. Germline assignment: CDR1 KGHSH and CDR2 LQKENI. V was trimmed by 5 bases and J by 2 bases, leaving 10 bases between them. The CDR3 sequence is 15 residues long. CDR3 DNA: TGTGCCAGCTCAAAGCAAAGCCCCTATAATTCACCCCTCCACTTT. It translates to CASSKQSPYNSPLHF.

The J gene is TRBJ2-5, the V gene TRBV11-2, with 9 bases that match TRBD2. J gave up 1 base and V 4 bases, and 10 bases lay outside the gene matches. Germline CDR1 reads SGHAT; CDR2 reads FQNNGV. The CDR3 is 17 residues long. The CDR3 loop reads CASSSKISSGAQETQYF. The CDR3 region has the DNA TGTGCCAGCAGCTCCAAAATCTCTAGCGGGGCCCAAGAGACCCAGTACTTC.

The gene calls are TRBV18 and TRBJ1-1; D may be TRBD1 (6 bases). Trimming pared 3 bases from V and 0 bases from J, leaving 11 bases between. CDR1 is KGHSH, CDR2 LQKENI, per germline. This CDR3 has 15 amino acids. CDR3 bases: TGTGCCAGCTCACCCCAGACAGGCATGAACACTGAAGCTTTCTTT. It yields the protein CASSPQTGMNTEAFF.

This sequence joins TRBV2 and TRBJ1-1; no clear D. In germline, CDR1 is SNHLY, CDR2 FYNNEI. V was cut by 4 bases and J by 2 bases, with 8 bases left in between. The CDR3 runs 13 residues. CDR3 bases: TGTGCCAGCAGTGTATGGCCAAACACTGAAGCTTTCTTT. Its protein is CASSVWPNTEAFF.

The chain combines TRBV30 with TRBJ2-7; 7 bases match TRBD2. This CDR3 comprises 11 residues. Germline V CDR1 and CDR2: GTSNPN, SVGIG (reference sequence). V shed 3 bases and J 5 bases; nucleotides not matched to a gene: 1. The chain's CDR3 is CAWRRGDEQYF. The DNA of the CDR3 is TGTGCCTGGAGACGGGGGGACGAGCAGTACTTC. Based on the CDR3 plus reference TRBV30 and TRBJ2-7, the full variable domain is SQTIHQWPATLVQPVGSPLSLECTVEGTSNPNLYWYRQAAGRGLQLLFYSVGIGQISSEVPQNLSASRPQDRQFILSSKKLLLSDSGFYLCAWRRGDEQYFGPGTRLTVT.

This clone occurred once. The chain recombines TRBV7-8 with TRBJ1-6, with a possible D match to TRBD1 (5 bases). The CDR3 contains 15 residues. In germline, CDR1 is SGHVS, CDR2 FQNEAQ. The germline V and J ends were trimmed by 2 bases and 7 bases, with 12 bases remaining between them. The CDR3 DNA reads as TGTGCCAGCAGCTTAAGCCAGGGAGCGAATTCACCCCTCCACTTT. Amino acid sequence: CASSLSQGANSPLHF.

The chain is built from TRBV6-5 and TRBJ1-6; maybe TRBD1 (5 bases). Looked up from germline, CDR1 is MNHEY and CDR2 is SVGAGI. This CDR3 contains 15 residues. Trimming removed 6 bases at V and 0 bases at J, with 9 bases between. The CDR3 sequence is CASSIGDSYNSPLHF. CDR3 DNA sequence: TGTGCCAGCAGCATAGGGGACTCCTATAATTCACCCCTCCACTTT.

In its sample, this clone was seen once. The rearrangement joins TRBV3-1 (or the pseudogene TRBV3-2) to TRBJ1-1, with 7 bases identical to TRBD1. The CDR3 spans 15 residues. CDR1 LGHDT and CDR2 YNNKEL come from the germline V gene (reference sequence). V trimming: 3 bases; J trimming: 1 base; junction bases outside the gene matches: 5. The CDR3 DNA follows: TGTGCCAGCAGCCAGCGAGGGGGCGAGAACACTGAAGCTTTCTTT. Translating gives CASSQRGGENTEAFF.

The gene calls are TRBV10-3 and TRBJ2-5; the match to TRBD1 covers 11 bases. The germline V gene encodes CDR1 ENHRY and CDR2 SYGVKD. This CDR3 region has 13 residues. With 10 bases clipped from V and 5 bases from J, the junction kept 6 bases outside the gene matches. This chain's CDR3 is CATGQGASETQYF. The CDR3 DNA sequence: TGTGCCACCGGACAGGGGGCTTCGGAGACCCAGTACTTC.

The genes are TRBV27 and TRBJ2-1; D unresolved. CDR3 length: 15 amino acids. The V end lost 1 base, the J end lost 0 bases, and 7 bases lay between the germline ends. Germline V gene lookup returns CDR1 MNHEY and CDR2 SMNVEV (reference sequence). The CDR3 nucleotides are TGTGCCAGCAGTTTATATACAGACTCCTACAATGAGCAGTTCTTC. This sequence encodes CASSLYTDSYNEQFF.

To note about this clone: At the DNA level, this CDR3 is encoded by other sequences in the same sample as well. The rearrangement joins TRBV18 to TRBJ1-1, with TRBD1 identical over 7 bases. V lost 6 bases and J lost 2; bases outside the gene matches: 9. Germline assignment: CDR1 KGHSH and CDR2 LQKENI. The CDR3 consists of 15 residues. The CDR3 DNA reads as TGTGCCAGCTCGCCAGACAGGACAGGTAACACTGAAGCTTTCTTT. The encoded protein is CASSPDRTGNTEAFF.

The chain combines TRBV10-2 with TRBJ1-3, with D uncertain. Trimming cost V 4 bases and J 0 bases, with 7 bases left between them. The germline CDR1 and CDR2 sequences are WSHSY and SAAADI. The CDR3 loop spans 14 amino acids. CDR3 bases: TGCGCCAGCAGTGGGGCGGTCTCTGGAAACACCATATATTTT. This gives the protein CASSGAVSGNTIYF.

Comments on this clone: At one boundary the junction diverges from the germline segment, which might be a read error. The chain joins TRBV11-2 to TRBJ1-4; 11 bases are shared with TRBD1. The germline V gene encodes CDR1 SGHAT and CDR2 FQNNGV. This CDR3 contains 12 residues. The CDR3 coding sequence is TGTGCCAGCAGCTGGGACAGGGGGAAATTGGTTTTT. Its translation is CASSWDRGKLVF.

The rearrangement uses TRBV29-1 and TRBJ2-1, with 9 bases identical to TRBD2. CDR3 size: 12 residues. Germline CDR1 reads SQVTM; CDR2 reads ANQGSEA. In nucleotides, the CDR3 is TGCAACGCTAGCGGGACCTACAATGAGCAGTTCTTC. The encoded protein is CNASGTYNEQFF.

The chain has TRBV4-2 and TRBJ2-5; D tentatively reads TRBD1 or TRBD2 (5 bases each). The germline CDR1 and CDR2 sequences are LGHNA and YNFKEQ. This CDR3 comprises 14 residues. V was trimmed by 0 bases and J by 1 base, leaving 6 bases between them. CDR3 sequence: CASSQDGTQETQYF. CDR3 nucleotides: TGTGCCAGCAGCCAAGATGGGACCCAAGAGACCCAGTACTTC.

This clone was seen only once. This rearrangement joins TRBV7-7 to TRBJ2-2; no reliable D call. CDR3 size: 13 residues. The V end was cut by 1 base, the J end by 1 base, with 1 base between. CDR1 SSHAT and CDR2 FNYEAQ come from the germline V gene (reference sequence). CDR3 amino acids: CASSLGNTGELFF. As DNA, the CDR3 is TGTGCCAGCAGCTTAGGGAACACCGGGGAGCTGTTTTTT.

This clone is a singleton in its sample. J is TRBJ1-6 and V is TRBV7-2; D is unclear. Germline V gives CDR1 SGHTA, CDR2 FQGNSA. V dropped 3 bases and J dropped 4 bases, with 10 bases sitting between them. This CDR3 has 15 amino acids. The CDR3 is CASSLFGDYNSPLHF. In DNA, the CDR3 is TGTGCCAGCAGCTTGTTTGGGGATTATAATTCACCCCTCCACTTT.

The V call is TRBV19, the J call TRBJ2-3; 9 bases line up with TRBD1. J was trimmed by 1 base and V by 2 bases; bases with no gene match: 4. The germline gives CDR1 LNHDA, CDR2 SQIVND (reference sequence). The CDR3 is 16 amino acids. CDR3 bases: TGTGCCAGTAGTATACAGGGACAGGGACGCACAGATACGCAGTATTTT. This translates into CASSIQGQGRTDTQYF.

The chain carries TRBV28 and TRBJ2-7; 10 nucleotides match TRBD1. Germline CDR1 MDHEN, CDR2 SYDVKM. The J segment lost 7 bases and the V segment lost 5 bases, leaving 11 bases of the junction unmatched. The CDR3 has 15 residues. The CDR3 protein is CASSLTGTGAGEQYF. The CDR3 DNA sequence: TGTGCCAGCAGTCTGACCGGGACAGGGGCAGGTGAGCAGTACTTC. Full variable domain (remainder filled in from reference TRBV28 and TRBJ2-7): DVKVTQSSRYLVKRTGEKVFLECVQDMDHENMFWYRQDPGLGLRLIYFSYDVKMKEKGDIPEGYSVSREKKERFSLILESASTNQTSMYLCASSLTGTGAGEQYFGPGTRLTVT.

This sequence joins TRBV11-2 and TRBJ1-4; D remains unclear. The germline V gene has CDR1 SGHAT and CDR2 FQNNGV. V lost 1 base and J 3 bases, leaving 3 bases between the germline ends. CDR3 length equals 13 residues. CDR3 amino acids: CASSLGSNEKLFF. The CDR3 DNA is TGTGCCAGCAGCTTAGGGTCTAATGAAAAACTGTTTTTT. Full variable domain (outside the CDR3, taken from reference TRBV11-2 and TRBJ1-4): EAGVAQSPRYKIIEKRQSVAFWCNPISGHATLYWYQQILGQGPKLLIQFQNNGVVDDSQLPKDRFSAERLKGVDSTLKIQPAKLEDSAVYLCASSLGSNEKLFFGSGTQLSVL.

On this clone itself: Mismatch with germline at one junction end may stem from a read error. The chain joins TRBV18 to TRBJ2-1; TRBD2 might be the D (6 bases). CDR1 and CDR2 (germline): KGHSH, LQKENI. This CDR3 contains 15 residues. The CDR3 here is CASSARGIGFNKQFF. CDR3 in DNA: TGTGCCAGCTCAGCCCGCGGGATCGGGTTCAATAAGCAGTTCTTC.

The CDR3 here is CASSPGSQSNYGYTF. The DNA of the CDR3 is TGTGCCAGCTCACCTGGGTCACAGAGTAACTATGGCTACACCTTC. The V gene is TRBV18, the J gene TRBJ1-2; D is undetermined. CDR1 and CDR2 from the germline V gene are KGHSH and LQKENI. This CDR3 contains 15 residues. V gave up 3 bases and J gave up 1 base, with 12 bases separating them.